These T cell receptor beta chains were read from a single sample in a study of cytomegalovirus exposure and HLA in healthy donors. Using immunoSEQ multiplex PCR, the repertoire was profiled, and TCRdb retains in-frame clones only, with some absent. This sample yields more than 100,000 clones, of which about 80% are seen a single time; approximately 8.8% belongs to the top ten. Sequences were obtained from PBMCs. The receptors stem from a female donor in good health and CMV-seropositive. CDR3s include the opening cysteine and the closing phenylalanine or tryptophan. D genes are given only for firm matches. Expanded clones get a size class; other rows say once, few or many, or leave the size out.

clone_size	v_call	d_call	j_call	cdr3_aa	cdr3_nt
-	TRBV19	-	TRBJ1-5	CASRRGVGNQPQHF	TGTGCCAGTCGGAGGGGTGTAGGCAATCAGCCCCAGCATTTT
-	TRBV6-6	TRBD1	TRBJ2-3	CASGWQGAADTQYF	TGTGCCAGCGGTTGGCAGGGGGCCGCAGATACGCAGTATTTT
-	TRBV30	TRBD2	TRBJ2-1	CAWNPSGGAFEFF	TGTGCCTGGAACCCTAGCGGGGGGGCTTTTGAGTTCTTC
-	TRBV5-4	-	TRBJ2-5	CASSFDSADLTQETQYF	TGTGCCAGCAGCTTTGACTCGGCAGACCTAACGCAGGAGACCCAGTACTTC
-	TRBV19	TRBD1	TRBJ1-5	CASSMGQERQPQHF	TGTGCCAGTAGTATGGGACAGGAGCGACAGCCCCAGCATTTT
-	TRBV18	-	TRBJ2-5	CASSPGVRVSETQYF	TGTGCCAGCTCACCAGGAGTCAGAGTATCAGAGACCCAGTACTTC
-	TRBV20-1	-	TRBJ2-7	CSARDRGNHF	TGCAGTGCTAGAGATAGGGGGAACCACTTC
few	TRBV4-2	-	TRBJ1-4	CASSTPQGGVGSTNEKLFF	TGTGCCAGCAGCACGCCGCAGGGAGGAGTAGGCTCAACTAATGAAAAACTGTTTTTT
once	TRBV4-1	-	TRBJ1-1	CASSLSGNMNTEAFF	TGCGCCAGCAGCCTGAGCGGAAACATGAACACTGAAGCTTTCTTT
few	TRBV7-9	-	TRBJ2-7	CASSLGGGRSYEQYF	TGTGCCAGCAGCTTGGGAGGTGGGCGGTCCTACGAGCAGTACTTC
-	TRBV18	TRBD1	TRBJ2-7	CASSPRPGTGGYEQYF	TGTGCCAGCTCACCGAGACCCGGGACAGGGGGCTACGAGCAGTACTTC
-	TRBV7-3	TRBD1	TRBJ2-1	CASSPRQGAGNEQFF	TGTGCCAGCAGCCCCCGACAGGGGGCAGGCAATGAGCAGTTCTTC
few	TRBV20-1	-	TRBJ2-7	CSARQFYEQYF	TGCAGTGCTCGACAGTTCTACGAGCAGTACTTC
-	TRBV25-1	-	TRBJ2-3	CASSDAGAPRTDTQYF	TGTGCCAGCAGTGATGCTGGGGCGCCGCGCACAGATACGCAGTATTTT
-	TRBV5-8	-	TRBJ2-2	CASSLDGGGYTGELFF	TGTGCCAGCAGCTTGGACGGGGGTGGCTACACCGGGGAGCTGTTTTTT
few	TRBV6-6	-	TRBJ1-5	CASTPGVNSNQPQHF	TGTGCCAGCACCCCAGGGGTAAATAGCAATCAGCCCCAGCATTTT
-	TRBV4-1	TRBD1	TRBJ1-2	CASSLRDSRGYTF	TGCGCCAGCTCTCTTAGGGACAGCCGGGGCTACACCTTC
-	TRBV7-9	TRBD2	TRBJ2-3	CASSPPGLAGLDTQYF	TGTGCCAGCAGCCCGCCGGGACTAGCGGGGTTAGATACGCAGTATTTT
-	TRBV11-2	-	TRBJ1-6	CASSLVRNTGSPLHF	TGTGCCAGCAGCTTAGTAAGGAATACGGGATCACCCCTCCACTTT
-	TRBV5-4	TRBD1	TRBJ2-3	CASSPTGATTDTQYF	TGTGCCAGCAGCCCGACAGGGGCGACCACAGATACGCAGTATTTT